This is a list of T cell receptor beta chains from one sample in a study of cytomegalovirus exposure and HLA in healthy donors. Sequencing used immunoSEQ multiplex PCR; TCRdb keeps in-frame clones, though not all of them. The table includes about 160,000 clones, approximately 82% detected once. Sequenced: PBMCs. These receptors were taken from a man between 50 and 59 years old in good health and CMV-seropositive. Each CDR3 is given with its conserved first and last residue. Fields, in order: J gene, D gene, clone size, V gene, CDR3 protein, CDR3 DNA. The D gene is left open where the match is weak. Size is stated for part of the rows, as once, few or many counts, or as a class when the clone is expanded.

>TRBJ2-2|NA|NA|TRBV5-1
CASSSPGTSYGELFF
TGCGCCAGCAGCTCGCCCGGGACTTCATACGGGGAGCTGTTTTTT
>TRBJ2-1|NA|NA|TRBV7-6
CASLAADYNEQFF
TGTGCCAGTCTGGCGGCGGACTACAATGAGCAGTTCTTC
>TRBJ2-1|NA|few|TRBV7-8
CASSPPPGYSSYNEQFF
TGTGCCAGCAGCCCGCCCCCGGGGTACAGCTCCTACAATGAGCAGTTCTTC
>TRBJ2-2|NA|once|TRBV19
CASKRGTVNTGELFF
TGTGCCAGTAAGAGGGGGACGGTAAACACCGGGGAGCTGTTTTTT
>TRBJ2-2|NA|NA|TRBV9
CASSVVTGELFF
TGTGCCAGCAGCGTAGTAACCGGGGAGCTGTTTTTT
>TRBJ1-3|NA|few|TRBV5-6
CASSLGQGGNTIYF
TGTGCCAGCAGCTTGGGTCAGGGCGGAAACACCATATATTTT
>TRBJ2-5|TRBD2|NA|TRBV5-4
CASSLLAGGPEETQYF
TGTGCCAGCAGCTTGCTAGCGGGAGGGCCGGAAGAGACCCAGTACTTC
>TRBJ1-6|TRBD1|NA|TRBV6-5
CASRGAGTEYSPLHF
TGTGCCAGCAGGGGGGCCGGGACAGAATATTCACCCCTCCACTTT
>TRBJ2-7|NA|NA|TRBV6-6
CASSLTPHEQYF
TGTGCCAGCAGCTTAACTCCCCACGAGCAGTACTTC
>TRBJ1-6|NA|NA|TRBV7-9
CASSLADRPLNSPLHF
TGTGCCAGCAGCCTCGCAGACAGGCCCCTAAATTCACCCCTCCACTTT
>TRBJ1-3|NA|NA|TRBV7-8
CASSLLVSSGNTIYF
TGTGCCAGCAGCTTACTCGTCAGCTCTGGAAACACCATATATTTT